The clone carrying this T cell receptor (beta chain) was counted ten times or more. The antigen remains undetermined. Per germline, CDR1 PRHDT and CDR2 FYEKMQ (reference sequence). Between the trimmed V and J ends, which lost 5 bases and 6 bases, there was a span of 18 bases. The CDR3 contains 15 residues. From around 440 ng of RNA, a library with molecular barcoded alpha/delta and beta/gamma adaptors was made. A single record per CDR3 protein comes from TCRdb applying MiXCR to the reads. The data show about 90,000 distinct CDR3 sequences, 9% to 15% seen once. The sample belongs to a study of read filtering for tumor transcriptome and immune sequencing. The wider study: Fewer than ten patients were R-ISS I, more than 15 were R-ISS II, roughly 7 were R-ISS III.

Broader study findings: Even smaller IR-seq throughput identified most shared clonotypes.

This sequence originates from a donor at least 40 years old with multiple myeloma. V and J are TRBV13 and TRBJ2-3; D is possibly TRBD2 (5 bases). The sample taken for sequencing was a population of CD138-negative cells sorted from bone marrow. CDR3 loop: CASSPRTGGSDTQYF. Written as DNA, the CDR3 is TGTGCCAGCAGCCCTAGGACTGGTGGGAGTGATACGCAGTATTTT.